This TCR beta chain derives from a study of blood T cells in healthy people across ages. This CDR3 has 12 amino acids. V dropped 7 bases and J dropped 7 bases, with 11 bases sitting between them. Whole-study results and caveats: Long-lived donors carried more naive CD4+ cells and greater diversity than aged donors. The CMV status of each donor remained undetermined, and this could have confounded shifts in expanded clonotypes.

A second PCR of about 7 to 12 cycles used a sample-barcoded 5' primer and a J-beta primer mix. In TCRdb, the 5' RACE reads were re-called with MiXCR into one record per CDR3 protein. Of fewer than 900,000 distinct CDR3 sequences detected, around 49% appear once; the ten largest clones hold 25% to 35%. With regard to this clonotype: Its antigen is undetermined.

This chain links TRBV12-3 or TRBV12-4 with TRBJ2-1, with D unclear. The TCR originated in a woman aged 60-75 years in good health. The specimen sequenced was blood. The CDR3: CASTRGFNEQFF. CDR3 coding DNA: TGTGCCAGCACCCGAGGATTTAATGAGCAGTTCTTC.